The 17 T cell receptor beta chains given below trace back to one sample, sequenced in a study of PD-1 blockade in classical Hodgkin lymphoma. Described time point: cycle 4 day 1 (C4D1), after 6 weeks of nivolumab. Every one of the patients relapsed after autologous stem cell transplantation (brentuximab vedotin exposure was variable). Assay: immunoSEQ multiplex PCR; the TCRdb copy retains only in-frame clones and omits some. The repertoire holds tens of thousands of clones, with roughly nine tenths as singletons. The source was peripheral blood mononuclear cells (PBMCs), collected before the fourth cycle of nivolumab. Receptors were obtained from a human donor with classical Hodgkin lymphoma.

CDR3 loop: CASSDHRDRPYQPQHF. The CDR3, as DNA: TGTGCCAGCAGTGATCACCGGGACAGACCTTATCAGCCCCAGCATTTT. J is TRBJ1-5 and V is TRBV6-1; TRBD1 matches 7 bases. Germline loops: CDR1 MNHNS, CDR2 SASEGT. The trim removed 3 bases at V and 5 bases at J, leaving 10 bases unmatched. The CDR3 consists of 16 residues.

The V call is TRBV11-2, the J call TRBJ2-7; D is uncertain. Germline CDR1 and CDR2: SGHAT and FQNNGV. Between the trimmed V and J ends, which lost 1 base and 0 bases, there was a span of 16 bases. CDR3 length: 17 residues. CDR3 bases: TGTGCCAGCAGCTTAGTTAGGACCCCCGGACCCTCCTACGAGCAGTACTTC. Protein product: CASSLVRTPGPSYEQYF.

The chain couples TRBV7-2 to TRBJ1-5; D is unresolved. The CDR3 loop spans 13 amino acids. Germline assignment: CDR1 SGHTA and CDR2 FQGNSA. The V gene lost 1 base and the J gene lost 2 bases, with 3 bases spanning the gap. CDR3: CASSLVRNQPQHF. CDR3 coding DNA: TGTGCCAGCAGCTTAGTTCGCAATCAGCCCCAGCATTTT.

V usage is TRBV7-8 and J usage is TRBJ1-1; D is uncertain. The CDR3 covers 14 residues. V lost 2 bases, J lost 7 bases, and 14 bases lay in between. Germline CDR1 and CDR2: SGHVS and FQNEAQ. CDR3 nucleotide sequence: TGTGCCAGCAGCTTATTAAGGGAGGGAGTTGAAGCTTTCTTT. Translating gives CASSLLREGVEAFF.

A single count supports this clone. The chain recombines TRBV4-1 with TRBJ2-5, with 8 bases aligning to TRBD2. Germline V gene lookup returns CDR1 MGHRA and CDR2 YSYEKL. V shed 2 bases, J shed 4 bases, and the junction held 9 bases outside the gene matches. CDR3 length equals 16 residues. CDR3 in DNA: TGCGCCAGCAGCCAAAGTTGGCGGGGGGTGCCAGAGACCCAGTACTTC. This sequence encodes CASSQSWRGVPETQYF.

This clone was counted once. The chain uses TRBV7-3 and TRBJ2-2, with D possibly TRBD2 on 5 matching bases. Germline CDR1 and CDR2: SGHTA and FQGTGA. V was pared by 2 bases and J by 7 bases, with 8 bases between. The CDR3 runs 13 residues. The CDR3 reads CASSLREGGELFF. The CDR3 coding sequence is TGTGCCAGCAGCTTACGGGAAGGCGGGGAGCTGTTTTTT. Complete variable domain (other parts from reference TRBV7-3 and TRBJ2-2): GAGVSQTPSNKVTEKGKYVELRCDPISGHTALYWYRQSLGQGPEFLIYFQGTGAADDSGLPNDRFFAVRPEGSVSTLKIQRTERGDSAVYLCASSLREGGELFFGEGSRLTVL.

On this clone itself: The germline gene is not matched at one end of the junction; a read error may be the cause. The chain is built from TRBV9 and TRBJ2-7; 14 bases map to TRBD2. Germline CDR1 is SGDLS and CDR2 is YYNGEE. The CDR3 has 15 residues. This CDR3 is CASSKTSGGAFMFSF. The CDR3 DNA sequence: TGTGCCAGCAGCAAGACTAGCGGGGGGGCCTTCATGTTTTCGTTC.

CDR3 protein: CASSPGRNYGYTF. The CDR3 region has the DNA TGTGCCAGCAGCCCTGGAAGAAACTATGGCTACACCTTC. The chain joins TRBV5-6 to TRBJ1-2; D ambiguous. Per germline, CDR1 SGHDT and CDR2 YYEEEE. The V end lost 4 bases, the J end lost 2 bases, and 9 bases lay between the germline ends. This CDR3 comprises 13 residues.

This chain connects TRBV6-5 to TRBJ2-6; D is uncertain. This CDR3 spans 13 amino acids. The V gene's germline CDR1 is MNHEY and CDR2 SVGAGI. V lost 8 bases, J lost 0 bases, and 5 bases lay in between. The CDR3 loop reads CASQLSGANVLTF. The DNA of the CDR3 is TGTGCCAGCCAACTCTCTGGGGCCAACGTCCTGACTTTC.

The CDR3 DNA reads TGTGCCAGCAGCTTAGGTCGGGGTTCCTACGAGCAGTACTTC. It is translated as CASSLGRGSYEQYF. The V call is TRBV11-2, the J call TRBJ2-7; a weak D match, TRBD2 (5 bases). The CDR3 covers 14 residues. V lost 1 base and J 1 base, leaving 8 bases between the germline ends. Germline V gene sequence: CDR1 SGHAT, CDR2 FQNNGV.

This clone was found once. The V gene is TRBV4-2, the J gene TRBJ2-3, with 9 bases identical to TRBD2. The CDR3 has 20 amino acids. V lost 0 bases and J lost 4; bases outside the gene matches: 17. The germline gives CDR1 LGHNA, CDR2 YNFKEQ. The CDR3 loop is CASSQDRFGWRGGGADTQYF. The CDR3 nucleotides read TGTGCCAGCAGCCAAGATAGATTTGGATGGCGGGGGGGCGGTGCAGATACGCAGTATTTT.

This clone has a single count. CDR3 region: CASSFGSQETQYF. CDR3 sequence (DNA): TGTGCCAGCAGCTTCGGCAGCCAAGAGACCCAGTACTTC. The chain uses TRBV7-6 and TRBJ2-5; D is uncertain. The V gene lost 3 bases and the J gene lost 1 base, with 6 bases spanning the gap. CDR3 length: 13 residues. Germline V gene data show CDR1 as SGHVS and CDR2 as FNYEAQ.

V usage is TRBV28 and J usage is TRBJ1-2; TRBD1 aligns across 8 bases. The CDR3 has 12 amino acids. Germline-derived CDR1 and CDR2 are MDHEN and SYDVKM. Trimming removed 7 bases from V and 7 bases from J; junction bases left unmatched: 5. The CDR3 DNA reads TGTGCCAGCAACCAGGGGGCGGGTGGCTACACCTTC. It specifies CASNQGAGGYTF.

The rearrangement links TRBV6-6 to TRBJ1-3, with unresolved D. The CDR3 extends over 14 amino acids. Trimming shortened V by 6 bases and J by 5 bases, and 14 bases separated the two germline ends. Per the germline V gene, CDR1 is MNHNY and CDR2 is SVGAGI (reference sequence). CDR3: CASSPGPPRNTIYF. The CDR3 region has the DNA TGTGCCAGCAGCCCCGGACCTCCCCGAAACACCATATATTTT.

This chain links TRBV5-4 with TRBJ1-1, with D possibly being TRBD1 (6 bases). Germline CDR1 and CDR2: SGHNT and YYREEE (reference sequence). Trimming removed 4 bases at V and 1 base at J, with 20 bases between. The CDR3 length is 17 residues. The CDR3 is CASSPWNGQWENTEAFF. For the CDR3, the DNA is TGTGCCAGCAGCCCTTGGAACGGACAGTGGGAGAACACTGAAGCTTTCTTT.

This chain joins TRBV27 and TRBJ2-3; unclear D gene. There are 13 residues in the CDR3. CDR1 and CDR2 (germline): MNHEY, SMNVEV (reference sequence). Trimming pared 2 bases from V and 5 bases from J, leaving 8 bases between. CDR3 loop: CASSLSRLDTQYF. Here the CDR3 DNA reads TGTGCCAGCAGTTTAAGCCGTTTAGATACGCAGTATTTT.

CDR3: CASSQDLGTAHGYTF. CDR3 DNA sequence: TGTGCCAGCAGCCAAGATCTCGGGACAGCACATGGCTACACCTTC. The rearrangement joins TRBV14 to TRBJ1-2; 7 nucleotides line up with TRBD1. The length of the CDR3 is 15 residues. Germline CDR1 is SGHDN and CDR2 is FVKESK. V shed 0 bases, J shed 6 bases, and the junction held 7 bases outside the gene matches. Variable domain in full (rest from reference TRBV14 and TRBJ1-2): EAGVTQFPSHSVIEKGQTVTLRCDPISGHDNLYWYRRVMGKEIKFLLHFVKESKQDESGMPNNRFLAERTGGTYSTLKVQPAELEDSGVYFCASSQDLGTAHGYTFGSGTRLTVV.